These 13 T cell receptor beta chains share one sample of origin, sequenced in a study of cytomegalovirus exposure and HLA in healthy donors. PCR was performed using 60 Vbeta and 13 Jbeta primers. Data came from immunoSEQ multiplex PCR; TCRdb stores just in-frame clones and leaves some out. The sample has 150,000 to 200,000 clones, 60% to 80% seen once. The specimen was PBMCs. Source of these receptors: a woman in her forties or fifties in good health and CMV-seropositive.

The chain couples TRBV7-2 to TRBJ1-4, with 7 nucleotides matching TRBD1. Germline CDR1 and CDR2: SGHTA and FQGNSA. The V gene end was trimmed by 4 bases and the J gene end by 0 bases; junction bases not matched to a gene: 2. The CDR3 loop spans 15 amino acids. The CDR3 bases are TGTGCCAGCAGCTCAGGGACAGCAACTAATGAAAAACTGTTTTTT. This gives the protein CASSSGTATNEKLFF.

This chain connects TRBV6-1 to TRBJ1-6; the match to TRBD1 covers 8 bases. The junction had 5 bases not matched to a gene; V was cut back by 6 bases and J by 7 bases. Germline CDR1 and CDR2: MNHNS and SASEGT. This CDR3 comprises 14 residues. CDR3 region: CASRTTGENSPLHF. The CDR3 DNA reads as TGTGCCAGCAGGACGACAGGGGAGAATTCACCCCTCCACTTT.

The V and J genes are TRBV19 and TRBJ2-3, with D maybe TRBD1 (6 bases). The germline gives CDR1 LNHDA, CDR2 SQIVND (reference sequence). V was trimmed by 6 bases and J by 4 bases, leaving 20 bases between them. This CDR3 is 16 amino acids long. CDR3 in DNA: TGTGCCAGTAGCCTGACAGGCGTTCAAGGTGCAGATACGCAGTATTTT. It codes for CASSLTGVQGADTQYF.

The sample holds a few counts of this clone. V and J are TRBV4-2 and TRBJ1-5; 7 nucleotides align to TRBD1. Per the germline V gene, CDR1 is LGHNA and CDR2 is YNFKEQ. The CDR3 consists of 18 residues. J was trimmed by 0 bases and V by 0 bases; bases with no gene match: 8. CDR3 coding DNA: TGTGCCAGCAGCCAAGATCGGGGGGGACAGCTTAGCAATCAGCCCCAGCATTTT. Its protein is CASSQDRGGQLSNQPQHF.

The V and J genes are TRBV4-2 and TRBJ1-2; 9 nucleotides agree with TRBD1. The CDR3 runs to 15 residues. Germline values: CDR1 LGHNA, CDR2 YNFKEQ. J was trimmed by 5 bases and V by 1 base; bases with no gene match: 5. This CDR3 reads CASSQGGQGGYGYTF. The CDR3 DNA reads as TGTGCCAGCAGCCAAGGGGGACAGGGAGGATATGGCTACACCTTC.

This clone was picked up a small number of times. The chain recombines TRBV6-5 with TRBJ2-7, with 11 positions matching TRBD1. The CDR3 is 15 residues long. V was clipped by 6 bases and J by 5 bases; unmatched bases: 9. Per germline, CDR1 MNHEY and CDR2 SVGAGI. CDR3 sequence reads: CASSPGTGGFDEQYF. In DNA form, the CDR3 reads TGTGCCAGCAGCCCAGGGACAGGGGGTTTCGACGAGCAGTACTTC.

The chain's CDR3 is CASSLQGGSYEQYF. The CDR3 DNA reads as TGCGCCAGCAGCTTACAGGGCGGCTCCTACGAGCAGTACTTC. The J gene is TRBJ2-7, the V gene TRBV5-1, with TRBD1 as a possible D gene (6 bases). CDR1 is SGHRS and CDR2 is YFSETQ in the germline V gene. There are 14 residues in the CDR3. With 2 bases removed from V and 0 bases from J, the gap between germline ends came to 9 bases.

The chain couples TRBV5-1 to TRBJ2-1; 12 bases agree with TRBD2. The germline V gene encodes CDR1 SGHRS and CDR2 YFSETQ. CDR3 length: 17 amino acids. V trimming: 4 bases; J trimming: 0 bases; junction bases outside the gene matches: 5. The CDR3: CASSTGLAGSSYNEQFF. CDR3 bases: TGCGCCAGCAGCACTGGACTAGCGGGGAGCTCCTACAATGAGCAGTTCTTC.

The chain is built from TRBV7-8 and TRBJ1-1, with unresolved D. Germline V CDR1 and CDR2: SGHVS, FQNEAQ. V was trimmed by 1 base and J by 1 base, leaving 7 bases between them. The CDR3 consists of 14 residues. The CDR3 is CASSLGARNTEAFF. The CDR3 bases are TGTGCCAGCAGCTTAGGGGCCAGGAACACTGAAGCTTTCTTT.

The rearrangement uses TRBV5-4 and TRBJ2-5, with 8 bases identical to TRBD2. The assigned J gene may be wrong: the sequence end matches TRBJ2-7 better. Germline CDR1 is SGHNT and CDR2 is YYREEE (reference sequence). The length of the CDR3 is 15 residues. CDR3 bases: TGTGCCAGCAGCTTGGAAGTCAGGACTAGCAGCGAGCAGTACTTC. Its translation: CASSLEVRTSSEQYF.

The V and J genes are TRBV11-2 and TRBJ2-3, with a possible D match to TRBD2 (6 bases). The germline V gene has CDR1 SGHAT and CDR2 FQNNGV. CDR3 length equals 15 residues. Trimming took 3 bases from V and 0 from J, leaving 10 bases between them. CDR3 DNA: TGTGCCAGCAGCTTTGGGACTCCAAGCACAGATACGCAGTATTTT. Its translation: CASSFGTPSTDTQYF.

With regard to this clone: This CDR3 is also generated by other DNA sequences in the sample. The genes are TRBV11-2 and TRBJ1-4, with 9 bases aligning to TRBD1. Germline V gives CDR1 SGHAT, CDR2 FQNNGV. The CDR3 is 14 amino acids. With V trimmed by 3 bases and J by 7 bases, 3 bases remained unmatched. The CDR3 DNA reads as TGTGCCAGCAGCTTGGGACAGGGCGGTGAAAAACTGTTTTTT. Protein sequence: CASSLGQGGEKLFF.

The CDR3 here is CASSPTGYEQYF. In DNA form, the CDR3 reads TGTGCCAGCAGCCCGACAGGGTACGAGCAGTACTTC. The chain combines TRBV6-1 with TRBJ2-5; 7 nucleotides agree with TRBD1. The J call may be in error: the DNA end matches TRBJ2-7 better. The CDR3 covers 12 residues. Germline assignment: CDR1 MNHNS and CDR2 SASEGT.